The TCR beta chain under discussion was sequenced for a study of response to subunit inactivated influenza vaccine. TCRdb fed the RT-PCR reads into MiXCR, producing one record per CDR3 protein. This sample has 500,000 or so distinct CDR3 sequences, with about a tenth found just once. The CDR3 is 13 residues long. Trimming cost V 3 bases and J 4 bases, with 12 bases left between them. Germline CDR1 is DFQATT and CDR2 is SNEGSKA (reference sequence). Study-wide results and caveats: Few new T cells, the authors suggested, are recruited by each seasonal influenza vaccination.

In regard to this clonotype: Its target is not known.

Specimen: PBMCs from blood, collected 40 to 50 days after vaccination. This sequence joins TRBV20-1 and TRBJ1-1; D is possibly TRBD1 (6 bases). This receptor was taken from a man in his forties or fifties who received an inactivated influenza vaccine. This CDR3 reads CSARQGMATEAFF. The CDR3 coding sequence is TGCAGTGCTAGGCAGGGGATGGCCACTGAAGCTTTCTTT.